These 29 T cell receptor beta chains share one sample of origin, sequenced in a study of blood T cell repertoires in COVID-19. Libraries were prepared by immunoSEQ multiplex PCR; TCRdb keeps only in-frame clonotypes and omits some of them. The table lists roughly 120,000 clones, around 89% of them singletons. What was sequenced was peripheral blood. These receptors were taken from a woman in her 50s with acute or convalescent COVID-19.

The chain has TRBV20-1 and TRBJ2-1; 10 bases align to TRBD2. The V gene end was trimmed by 3 bases and the J gene end by 7 bases; junction bases not matched to a gene: 12. The CDR3 runs to 16 residues. Germline CDR1 DFQATT, CDR2 SNEGSKA (reference sequence). The CDR3 here is CSASPPLAGDQNEQFF. The CDR3 DNA sequence: TGCAGTGCTAGTCCCCCTCTAGCGGGAGATCAGAATGAGCAGTTCTTC.

This chain links TRBV7-9 with TRBJ2-5; TRBD2 is a possible D gene (6 bases). The CDR3 is made up of 20 amino acids. The ends were cut back, 5 bases at V and 5 bases at J, with 33 bases in the middle. CDR1 and CDR2 (germline): SEHNR, FQNEAQ (reference sequence). This CDR3 is CASSTQSGLPTFRVSETQYF. The CDR3 bases are TGTGCCAGCAGCACCCAAAGTGGACTACCTACCTTTCGGGTTTCGGAGACCCAGTACTTC.

The gene calls are TRBV29-1 and TRBJ2-7; TRBD2 is a possible D gene (6 bases). V lost 0 bases to trimming and J lost 7 bases, with 10 bases between them. CDR3 length equals 12 residues. The V gene's germline CDR1 is SQVTM and CDR2 ANQGSEA. The CDR3 sequence: CSVEDQAGEQYF. The CDR3 DNA is TGCAGCGTTGAAGATCAGGCGGGGGAGCAGTACTTC.

The chain carries TRBV6-5 and TRBJ1-2; 7 positions agree with TRBD1. V dropped 6 bases and J dropped 5; count of bases not matched to a gene: 9. Germline V gene data show CDR1 as MNHEY and CDR2 as SVGAGI. The CDR3 consists of 14 residues. CDR3 nucleotide sequence: TGTGCCAGCAGAGTCGGGACAGAACGGTATGGCTACACCTTC. Its protein product is CASRVGTERYGYTF.

The genes are TRBV18 and TRBJ1-5, with 7 nucleotides matching TRBD1. Losses at the gene ends were 3 bases for V and 6 bases for J; bases not matched to a gene: 2. CDR3 length: 13 residues. Looked up from germline, CDR1 is KGHSH and CDR2 is LQKENI. Written as DNA, the CDR3 is TGTGCCAGCTCACCGACAGGGACTCAGCCCCAGCATTTT. This encodes CASSPTGTQPQHF.

The rearrangement links TRBV3-1 (or the pseudogene TRBV3-2) to TRBJ1-2, with 10 bases fitting TRBD1. Trimming removed 4 bases from V and 4 bases from J; junction bases left unmatched: 6. The CDR3 length is 15 residues. Germline V gene sequence: CDR1 LGHDT, CDR2 YNNKEL (reference sequence). This chain's CDR3 is CASSRRQGAPYGYTF. The CDR3, as DNA: TGTGCCAGCAGCCGACGACAGGGGGCGCCCTATGGCTACACCTTC.

Concerning this clone itself: One end of the junction does not line up with germline, which may come from a read error. This chain links TRBV15 with TRBJ2-1; a possible D gene is TRBD2 (6 bases). The CDR3 length is 15 residues. In germline, CDR1 is LNHNV, CDR2 YYDKDF (reference sequence). Written as DNA, the CDR3 is TGTGCCACCAGAAGAGACGGGGGAGTGGGGGATGAGCAGTTCTTC. This sequence encodes CATRRDGGVGDEQFF.

The gene calls are TRBV7-9 and TRBJ2-5, with a tentative D call TRBD2 (6 bases). Looked up from germline, CDR1 is SEHNR and CDR2 is FQNEAQ (reference sequence). The CDR3 totals 14 residues. Trimming took 2 bases from V and 1 from J, leaving 8 bases between them. The CDR3 loop is CASSLQGLQETQYF. The CDR3, as DNA: TGTGCCAGCAGCTTACAGGGACTCCAAGAGACCCAGTACTTC. Combining the CDR3 with reference TRBV7-9 and TRBJ2-5 gives the whole variable domain DTGVSQNPRHKITKRGQNVTFRCDPISEHNRLYWYRQTLGQGPEFLTYFQNEAQLEKSRLLSDRFSAERPKGSFSTLEIQRTEQGDSAMYLCASSLQGLQETQYFGPGTRLLVL.

This clone was observed a handful of times. The chain links TRBV6-5 to TRBJ1-1; D gene ambiguous. The CDR3 loop spans 12 amino acids. Trimming took off 6 bases at V and 2 bases at J, with 7 bases between the two ends. Germline CDR1 reads MNHEY; CDR2 reads SVGAGI. In DNA form, the CDR3 reads TGTGCCAGCAGCGGGGTAAACACTGAAGCTTTCTTT. Amino acids: CASSGVNTEAFF.

The V and J genes are TRBV5-1 and TRBJ2-4, with 13 bases fitting TRBD2. Per the germline V gene, CDR1 is SGHRS and CDR2 is YFSETQ. J lost 11 bases, V lost 1 base, and 3 bases had no gene match. The CDR3 loop spans 14 amino acids. CDR3 region: CASSLRLAGGLQYF. The CDR3, as DNA: TGCGCCAGCAGCTTGCGACTAGCGGGAGGACTTCAGTACTTC. The full variable domain, its missing parts supplied by reference TRBV5-1 and TRBJ2-4, is KAGVTQTPRYLIKTRGQQVTLSCSPISGHRSVSWYQQTPGQGLQFLFEYFSETQRNKGNFPGRFSGRQFSNSRSEMNVSTLELGDSALYLCASSLRLAGGLQYFGAGTRLSVL.

This rearrangement joins TRBV11-3 to TRBJ2-1, with 13 bases fitting TRBD2. CDR3 size: 17 residues. Germline V gene sequence: CDR1 SGHNT, CDR2 YENEEA. The V and J ends lost 0 bases and 7 bases, in that order; junction bases with no gene match: 6. The CDR3 loop is CASSLDTGLAGVNEQFF. In nucleotides, the CDR3 is TGTGCCAGCAGCTTAGATACAGGACTAGCGGGAGTGAATGAGCAGTTCTTC.

The chain employs TRBV5-5 and TRBJ1-5; perhaps TRBD1 as D (6 bases). The CDR3 covers 13 residues. V lost 4 bases, J lost 9 bases, and 14 bases lay in between. Germline V lookup: CDR1 SGHKS, CDR2 YYEKEE (reference sequence). DNA of the CDR3: TGTGCCAGCAGCAACACAGGGATCGGGCCCCAGCATTTT. Translated, it gives CASSNTGIGPQHF.

V usage is TRBV18 and J usage is TRBJ2-7; TRBD1 might be the D (6 bases). CDR1 is KGHSH, CDR2 LQKENI, per germline. CDR3 length: 15 residues. V lost 3 bases and J lost 0, with 12 bases in between. The CDR3: CASSPETGASYEQYF. For the CDR3, the DNA is TGTGCCAGCTCACCTGAGACAGGAGCCTCCTACGAGCAGTACTTC.

This sequence joins TRBV5-6 and TRBJ1-2; TRBD1 is a possible D gene (5 bases). Per the germline V gene, CDR1 is SGHDT and CDR2 is YYEEEE. V lost 3 bases to trimming and J lost 1 base, with 7 bases between them. The CDR3 length is 13 residues. The DNA of the CDR3 is TGTGCCAGCAGCTCTGACAGTAACTATGGCTACACCTTC. This sequence encodes CASSSDSNYGYTF.

This clone was seen only a few times. This rearrangement joins TRBV19 to TRBJ1-6; 7 positions agree with TRBD1. J lost 10 bases, V lost 7 bases, and 10 bases had no gene match. Germline V gives CDR1 LNHDA, CDR2 SQIVND (reference sequence). This CDR3 has 14 residues. The CDR3 sequence is CASKGPGGGSPLHF. CDR3 nucleotides: TGTGCCAGTAAAGGGCCAGGGGGTGGATCACCCCTCCACTTT.

The chain uses TRBV19 and TRBJ2-1; TRBD2 aligns across 14 bases. Germline V gene data show CDR1 as LNHDA and CDR2 as SQIVND (reference sequence). V dropped 3 bases and J dropped 10; count of bases not matched to a gene: 5. The CDR3 is 15 residues long. The CDR3 nucleotides are TGTGCCAGTAGTATTAGGACTAGCGGGAGGCAAGAGCAGTTCTTC. This encodes CASSIRTSGRQEQFF.

The J gene is TRBJ1-6, the V gene TRBV5-1; TRBD1 might be the D (5 bases). The CDR3 has 15 amino acids. V dropped 0 bases and J dropped 9 bases, with 13 bases sitting between them. Germline V gene data show CDR1 as SGHRS and CDR2 as YFSETQ. CDR3 residues: CASSLGDSLSSPLHF. CDR3 sequence (DNA): TGCGCCAGCAGCTTGGGCGACAGTTTGAGTTCACCCCTCCACTTT.

This clone was seen a few times. V is TRBV7-9 and J is TRBJ2-3; 7 bases map to TRBD2. The CDR3 runs 16 residues. Germline V CDR1 and CDR2: SEHNR, FQNEAQ (reference sequence). V was pared by 4 bases and J by 8 bases, with 15 bases of the junction left unmatched. The CDR3 protein is CASSSITSSGLGTQYF. CDR3 DNA sequence: TGTGCCAGCAGCTCAATCACTAGTAGCGGGTTGGGTACGCAGTATTTT.

This CDR3 is CASSPTGLETNEKLFF. CDR3 sequence (DNA): TGTGCCAGCTCACCTACAGGGCTGGAGACTAATGAAAAACTGTTTTTT. The genes are TRBV18 and TRBJ1-4; D possibly corresponds to TRBD1 (6 bases). Per germline, CDR1 KGHSH and CDR2 LQKENI. V lost 3 bases to trimming and J lost 2 bases, with 13 bases between them. This CDR3 region has 16 residues.

This clone is classed as medium-sized (0.01 to 0.1%). The J gene is TRBJ1-3, the V gene TRBV7-8; a weak D match, TRBD1 (5 bases). The ends were cut back, 2 bases at V and 5 bases at J, with 10 bases in the middle. The V gene's germline CDR1 is SGHVS and CDR2 FQNEAQ. The CDR3 is 14 amino acids. This CDR3 is CASSLWGVRNTIYF. Here the CDR3 DNA reads TGTGCCAGCAGCTTATGGGGCGTGAGAAACACCATATATTTT.

The rearrangement joins TRBV4-1 to TRBJ2-7; 10 positions agree with TRBD1. The CDR3 covers 16 residues. Germline CDR1 MGHRA, CDR2 YSYEKL. J lost 6 bases, V lost 0 bases, and 8 bases had no gene match. Written as DNA, the CDR3 is TGCGCCAGCAGCCAAGAGAGGGGGACAGGGGTAGGCGAGCAGTACTTC. It codes for CASSQERGTGVGEQYF.

V usage is TRBV6-5 and J usage is TRBJ2-6; D remains unclear. Germline V gene data show CDR1 as MNHEY and CDR2 as SVGAGI. V was trimmed by 0 bases and J by 0 bases, leaving 6 bases between them. This CDR3 region has 16 residues. CDR3 sequence: CASSYSFYSGANVLTF. CDR3 coding DNA: TGTGCCAGCAGTTACTCGTTTTACTCTGGGGCCAACGTCCTGACTTTC.

CDR3 in amino acids: CASSLQGAINTEAFF. The CDR3 coding sequence is TGTGCCAGCAGCCTACAGGGGGCAATTAACACTGAAGCTTTCTTT. The V gene is TRBV6-5, the J gene TRBJ1-1; 9 bases agree with TRBD1. The CDR3 is 15 residues long. J was trimmed by 2 bases and V by 6 bases; bases with no gene match: 7. Germline V CDR1 and CDR2: MNHEY, SVGAGI.

This clone occurred once. The rearrangement links TRBV15 to TRBJ2-1; tentatively, D is TRBD2 (6 bases). This CDR3 region has 15 residues. V lost 1 base to trimming and J lost 8 bases, with 15 bases between them. Per the germline V gene, CDR1 is LNHNV and CDR2 is YYDKDF (reference sequence). For the CDR3, the DNA is TGTGCCACCAGCAGAGCCAAGACTAGTCCCCATGAGCAGTTCTTC. It yields the protein CATSRAKTSPHEQFF.

The chain joins TRBV27 to TRBJ1-6, with a possible D match to TRBD1 (6 bases). The V end lost 6 bases, the J end lost 14 bases, and 20 bases lay between the germline ends. Germline V lookup: CDR1 MNHEY, CDR2 SMNVEV (reference sequence). The length of the CDR3 is 14 residues. The CDR3 here is CASSSQNPGGTLHF. In DNA, the CDR3 is TGTGCCAGCAGCTCACAAAACCCGGGGGGCACCCTCCACTTT.

The gene calls are TRBV6-6 and TRBJ1-1; 7 nucleotides line up with TRBD1. Germline V gene sequence: CDR1 MNHNY, CDR2 SVGAGI (reference sequence). This CDR3 is built from 14 residues. The ends lost 7 bases at V and 6 bases at J; junction bases unmatched: 11. The CDR3 sequence: CASIMTGNSAEAFF. The DNA of the CDR3 is TGTGCCAGCATTATGACAGGGAATTCGGCTGAAGCTTTCTTT.

The chain links TRBV10-3 to TRBJ2-1; D is perhaps TRBD2 (6 bases). The CDR3 covers 14 residues. V lost 7 bases, J lost 4 bases, and 14 bases lay in between. Germline CDR1 reads ENHRY; CDR2 reads SYGVKD. The CDR3 sequence is CAITGDLLYNEQFF. CDR3 DNA: TGTGCCATCACTGGGGACTTACTATACAATGAGCAGTTCTTC.

V usage is TRBV3-1 (or the pseudogene TRBV3-2) and J usage is TRBJ2-7; TRBD1 matches 7 bases. CDR3 length: 14 residues. V shed 2 bases and J 3 bases; nucleotides not matched to a gene: 4. CDR1 is LGHDT, CDR2 YNNKEL, per germline (reference sequence). The chain's CDR3 is CASSQLRDSYEQYF. CDR3 DNA sequence: TGTGCCAGCAGCCAACTTCGGGACAGCTACGAGCAGTACTTC.

This clone has only one observation. The rearrangement joins TRBV5-1 to TRBJ2-5, with 7 positions matching TRBD1. CDR1 and CDR2 from the germline V gene are SGHRS and YFSETQ. The CDR3 has 17 amino acids. The V segment lost 0 bases and the J segment 1 base; nucleotides outside the gene matches: 9. CDR3 residues: CASSLVRTGGTQETQYF. CDR3 DNA: TGCGCCAGCAGCTTGGTTAGGACAGGTGGGACCCAAGAGACCCAGTACTTC.